The T cell receptor beta chain under discussion was sequenced for a study of early T cells in non-severe SARS-CoV-2 infection. Across the whole study: From unsorted whole blood, bulk RNA was sequenced, and the chains remained unpaired. Study findings and constraints: Matching results from VDJdb favored anti-spike CD8 responses, leaving private and CD4 specificities undetected.

This clonotype was detected ten times or more. Its antigen is still unknown. Unique molecular identifiers were attached to individual cDNA molecules. TCRdb reanalysed the 5' RACE reads using MiXCR and keeps one entry per CDR3 protein. Of tens of thousands of distinct CDR3 sequences in the sample, 10% to 15% were seen once. The receptor was isolated from an adult who was a healthcare worker with PCR-confirmed SARS-CoV-2 infection or an uninfected control (not recorded which). The sequenced sample was whole blood, obtained at baseline.

The CDR3 DNA sequence: TGTGCCAGCAGTTCCCCCACTCAGGCAAAAAGCTCCTACGAGCAGTACTTC. Translating it yields CASSSPTQAKSSYEQYF. This chain joins TRBV6-6 and TRBJ2-7; D uncertain. V lost 4 bases and J lost 0, with 19 bases in between. Per germline, CDR1 MNHNY and CDR2 SVGAGI (reference sequence). This CDR3 has 17 amino acids.